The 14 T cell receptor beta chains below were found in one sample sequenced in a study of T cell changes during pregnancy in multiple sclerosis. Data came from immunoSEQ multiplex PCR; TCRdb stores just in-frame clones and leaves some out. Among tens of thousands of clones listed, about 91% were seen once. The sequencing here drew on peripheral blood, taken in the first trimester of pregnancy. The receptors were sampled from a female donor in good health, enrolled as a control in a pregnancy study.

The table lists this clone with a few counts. This CDR3 is CASSLDRGTEAFF. CDR3 DNA sequence: TGTGCCAGTAGTCTTGACAGGGGCACTGAAGCTTTCTTT. The chain carries TRBV19 and TRBJ1-1; 8 bases line up with TRBD1. The CDR3 extends over 13 amino acids. V shed 5 bases and J 4 bases; nucleotides not matched to a gene: 3. The germline CDR1 and CDR2 sequences are LNHDA and SQIVND (reference sequence).

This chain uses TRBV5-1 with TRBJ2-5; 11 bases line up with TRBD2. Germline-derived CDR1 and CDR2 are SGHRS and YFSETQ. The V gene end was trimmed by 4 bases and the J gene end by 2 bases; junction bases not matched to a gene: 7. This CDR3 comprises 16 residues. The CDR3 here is CASSPFSGGVQETQYF. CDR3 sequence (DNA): TGCGCCAGCAGCCCCTTTAGCGGGGGGGTTCAAGAGACCCAGTACTTC. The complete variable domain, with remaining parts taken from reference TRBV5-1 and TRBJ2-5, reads KAGVTQTPRYLIKTRGQQVTLSCSPISGHRSVSWYQQTPGQGLQFLFEYFSETQRNKGNFPGRFSGRQFSNSRSEMNVSTLELGDSALYLCASSPFSGGVQETQYFGPGTRLLVL.

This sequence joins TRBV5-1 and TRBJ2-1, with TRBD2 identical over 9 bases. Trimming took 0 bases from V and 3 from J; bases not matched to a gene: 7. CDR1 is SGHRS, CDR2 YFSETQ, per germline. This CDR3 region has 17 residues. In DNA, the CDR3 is TGCGCCAGCAGCTTGGGGACTAGCGCGAACCTCTACAATGAGCAGTTCTTC. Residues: CASSLGTSANLYNEQFF.

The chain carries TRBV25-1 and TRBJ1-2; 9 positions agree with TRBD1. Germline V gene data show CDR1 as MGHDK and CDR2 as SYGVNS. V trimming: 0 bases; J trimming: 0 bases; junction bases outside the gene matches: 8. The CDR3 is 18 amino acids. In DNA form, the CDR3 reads TGTGCCAGCAGTGAATACGGTGGGGGACAGGGCGCTAACTATGGCTACACCTTC. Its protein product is CASSEYGGGQGANYGYTF.

The CDR3 coding sequence is TGTGCCAGCCTCCAATCGGGGGTGAACACTGAAGCTTTCTTT. It codes for CASLQSGVNTEAFF. This chain joins TRBV18 and TRBJ1-1; tentative D call: TRBD1 (5 bases). The CDR3 length is 14 residues. The germline V gene has CDR1 KGHSH and CDR2 LQKENI. The V and J ends lost 8 bases and 0 bases respectively, with 13 bases between them.

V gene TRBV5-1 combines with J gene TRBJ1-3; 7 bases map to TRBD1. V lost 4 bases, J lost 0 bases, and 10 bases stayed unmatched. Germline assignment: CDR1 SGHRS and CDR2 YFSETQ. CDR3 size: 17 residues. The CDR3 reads CASSPTGVLDSGNTIYF. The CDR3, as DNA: TGCGCCAGCAGCCCAACAGGGGTTTTAGACTCTGGAAACACCATATATTTT. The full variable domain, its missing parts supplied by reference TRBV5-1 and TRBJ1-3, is KAGVTQTPRYLIKTRGQQVTLSCSPISGHRSVSWYQQTPGQGLQFLFEYFSETQRNKGNFPGRFSGRQFSNSRSEMNVSTLELGDSALYLCASSPTGVLDSGNTIYFGEGSWLTVV.

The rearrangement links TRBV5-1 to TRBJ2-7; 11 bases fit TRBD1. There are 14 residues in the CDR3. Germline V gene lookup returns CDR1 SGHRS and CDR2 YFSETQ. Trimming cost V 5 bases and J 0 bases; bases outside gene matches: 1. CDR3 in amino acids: CASRGQGASYEQYF. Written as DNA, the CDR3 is TGCGCCAGCAGAGGACAGGGGGCCTCCTACGAGCAGTACTTC.

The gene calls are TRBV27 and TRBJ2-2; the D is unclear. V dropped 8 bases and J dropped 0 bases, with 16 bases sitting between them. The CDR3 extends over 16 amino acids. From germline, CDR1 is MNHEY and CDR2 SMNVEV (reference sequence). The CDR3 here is CASGLLAATNTGELFF. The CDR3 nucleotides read TGTGCCAGCGGCCTTTTAGCAGCTACGAACACCGGGGAGCTGTTTTTT.

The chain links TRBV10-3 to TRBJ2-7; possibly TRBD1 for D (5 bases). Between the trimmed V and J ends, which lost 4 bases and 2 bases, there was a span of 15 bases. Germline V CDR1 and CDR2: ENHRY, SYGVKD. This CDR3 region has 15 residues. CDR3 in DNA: TGTGCCATCAGTGCCTCTGAGCAGGGAACCTACGAGCAGTACTTC. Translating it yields CAISASEQGTYEQYF.

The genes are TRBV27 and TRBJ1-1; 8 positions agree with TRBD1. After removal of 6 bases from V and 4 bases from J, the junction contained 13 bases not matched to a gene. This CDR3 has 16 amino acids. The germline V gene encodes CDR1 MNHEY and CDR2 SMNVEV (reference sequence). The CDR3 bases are TGTGCCAGCAGGATCTACCAGGGGGCGATTAGCACTGAAGCTTTCTTT. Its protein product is CASRIYQGAISTEAFF.

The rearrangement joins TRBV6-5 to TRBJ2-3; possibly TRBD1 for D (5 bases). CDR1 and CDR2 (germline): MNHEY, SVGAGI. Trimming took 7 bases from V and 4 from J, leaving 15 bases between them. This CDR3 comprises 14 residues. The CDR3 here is CASTPFVGADTQYF. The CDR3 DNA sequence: TGTGCCAGCACCCCATTCGTAGGGGCAGATACGCAGTATTTT.

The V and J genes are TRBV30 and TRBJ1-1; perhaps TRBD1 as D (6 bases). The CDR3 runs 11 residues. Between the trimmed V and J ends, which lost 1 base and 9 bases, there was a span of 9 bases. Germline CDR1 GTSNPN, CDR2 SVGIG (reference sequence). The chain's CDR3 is CAWSGDTKAFF. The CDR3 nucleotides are TGTGCCTGGAGTGGGGACACAAAAGCTTTCTTT.

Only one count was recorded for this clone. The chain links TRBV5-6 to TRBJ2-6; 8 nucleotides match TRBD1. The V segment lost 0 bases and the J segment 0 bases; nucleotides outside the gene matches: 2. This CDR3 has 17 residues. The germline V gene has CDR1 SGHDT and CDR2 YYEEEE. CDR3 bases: TGTGCCAGCAGCTTGGTGGACAGGGACTCTGGGGCCAACGTCCTGACTTTC. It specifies CASSLVDRDSGANVLTF.

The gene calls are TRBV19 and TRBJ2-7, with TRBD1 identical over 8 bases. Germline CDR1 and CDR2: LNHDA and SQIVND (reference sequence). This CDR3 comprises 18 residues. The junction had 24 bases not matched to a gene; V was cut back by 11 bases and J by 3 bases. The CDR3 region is CASYGTGRRTSTDYEQYF. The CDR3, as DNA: TGTGCCTCTTATGGGACAGGTCGCAGAACTAGCACAGACTACGAGCAGTACTTC.